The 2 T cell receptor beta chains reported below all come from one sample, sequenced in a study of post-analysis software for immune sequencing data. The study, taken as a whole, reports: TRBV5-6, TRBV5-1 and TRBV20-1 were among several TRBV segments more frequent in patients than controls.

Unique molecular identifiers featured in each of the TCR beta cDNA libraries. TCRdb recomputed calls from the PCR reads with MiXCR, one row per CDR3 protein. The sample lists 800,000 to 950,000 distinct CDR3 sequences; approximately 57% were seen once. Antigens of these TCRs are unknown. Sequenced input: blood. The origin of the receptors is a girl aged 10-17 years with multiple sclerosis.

The CDR3: CASSFTGSYYNEQFF. CDR3 DNA: TGCGCCAGCAGCTTTACCGGGAGTTACTACAATGAGCAGTTCTTC. The chain carries TRBV5-1 and TRBJ2-1; weak D call: TRBD2 (6 bases). CDR3 length equals 15 residues. In germline, CDR1 is SGHRS, CDR2 YFSETQ. The ends were cut back, 2 bases at V and 3 bases at J, with 12 bases in the middle.

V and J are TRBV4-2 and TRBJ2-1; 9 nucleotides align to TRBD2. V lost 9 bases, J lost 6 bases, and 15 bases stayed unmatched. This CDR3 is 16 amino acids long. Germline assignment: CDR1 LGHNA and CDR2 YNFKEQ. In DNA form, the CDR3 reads TGTGCCAGTGGGCCCCATAGCGGGAGAGGTCCCAATGAGCAGTTCTTC. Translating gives CASGPHSGRGPNEQFF.